This T cell receptor beta chain originates from a study of identifying expanded T cells in peripheral blood. No infections or other immune events were documented during collection. The V segment lost 4 bases and the J segment 0 bases; nucleotides outside the gene matches: 10. Germline CDR1 reads SGHNT; CDR2 reads YYREEE (reference sequence). The CDR3 sequence is 17 residues long. With respect to this clone: Its antigen is as yet unknown.

Profiled with immunoSEQ multiplex PCR; TCRdb holds only in-frame clones, not every one. Of around 81,000 clones listed, roughly 85% are singletons. General study points: Differentially abundant clones: 1 to 1.5 between replicates, 16.4 at approximately 14 days, less than 25 at four.

The clonotype comes from a person aged 18-70 years in good health. The rearrangement uses TRBV5-4 and TRBJ2-1, with TRBD2 matching 7 bases. Sequencing used blood. DNA for the CDR3: TGTGCCAGCAGCCCGGGAGGCGGGGCCCTCTCCTACAATGAGCAGTTCTTC. It is translated as CASSPGGGALSYNEQFF.